This note documents a single T cell receptor beta chain sequence. The antigen remains undetermined. The sample comes from a study of cytomegalovirus exposure and HLA in healthy donors. Study in general: The study's early data release held approximately 91 million unique TCRs from HLA-typed donors. Ancestry clustering placed about four fifths of approximately 420 genotyped donors in the Caucasian-associated cluster. Study results and limitations: It was reported in a later analysis that an Asian-associated ancestry cluster showed fewer N-insertions than the roughly 710-donor mean.

The PCR made use of 60 Vbeta and 13 Jbeta primers. Authors' analysis steps: A follow-up analysis tallied tens of millions of unique TCR beta chains, roughly 11 million shared. Assay used: immunoSEQ multiplex PCR; TCRdb lists only in-frame clones, some missing. The DNA was the basis for D and trimming; V, J and clone size are from that table. The data hold 150,000 to 200,000 clones, with around 80% observed a single time. This clonotype was obtained from a woman aged 25 to 45 in good health and CMV-seropositive. The sample was PBMCs.

The CDR3 nucleotides read TGTGCCAGCAGCTTACTCCCTGGACAGTCAAATCAGCCCCAGCATTTT. Translated, it gives CASSLLPGQSNQPQHF. V gene TRBV7-6 combines with J gene TRBJ1-5; possibly TRBD1 for D (6 bases). The V end lost 2 bases, the J end lost 4 bases, and 15 bases lay between the germline ends. Germline V gene data show CDR1 as SGHVS and CDR2 as FNYEAQ. The CDR3 covers 16 residues.